These 30 T cell receptor beta chains came from one sample sequenced in a study of CD8 T cells in Susac syndrome. The authors reverse transcribed roughly 0.5 to 1 ug RNA with random hexamers. TCRdb ran MiXCR on the immunoSEQ multiplex PCR reads and lists one entry per CDR3 protein. The top ten hold 0.095% to 0.12% of the sample, which has about 200,000 distinct CDR3 sequences, approximately 93% seen once. Sequences were obtained from CD4+ T cells from PBMCs. The receptors were gathered from a human donor in good health.

The J gene is TRBJ2-7, the V gene TRBV7-2, with 9 bases lining up with TRBD1. Germline lookup yields CDR1 SGHTA and CDR2 FQGNSA. Trimming removed 1 base from V and 5 bases from J; junction bases left unmatched: 6. The CDR3 length is 15 residues. CDR3 in amino acids: CASSLGGTGINEQYV. As DNA, the CDR3 is TGTGCCAGCAGCTTAGGCGGGACAGGGATCAACGAGCAGTACGTC.

The CDR3 DNA sequence: TGTGCCAGCCAGGGGGCGCGCACCGGGGAGCTGTTTTTT. This gives the protein CASQGARTGELFF. The chain recombines TRBV3-1 with TRBJ2-2; 8 bases are shared with TRBD1. Germline values: CDR1 LGHDT, CDR2 YNNKEL (reference sequence). The CDR3 covers 13 residues. Trimming removed 8 bases from V and 4 bases from J; junction bases left unmatched: 3.

The genes are TRBV28 and TRBJ1-5; TRBD1 matches 8 bases. CDR1 and CDR2 (germline): MDHEN, SYDVKM. V was pared by 5 bases and J by 7 bases, with 10 bases of the junction left unmatched. CDR3 length: 15 residues. CDR3 coding DNA: TGTGCCAGCAGTCCTCTGGACAGGGTCAACCAGCCCCAGCATTTT. Protein: CASSPLDRVNQPQHF.

CDR3 sequence (DNA): TGTGCCAGCAGTTCCCTTGGCGGGGGGGCCGGGGAGCTGTTTTTT. It translates to CASSSLGGGAGELFF. The chain has TRBV12-3 or TRBV12-4 and TRBJ2-2, with 9 nucleotides matching TRBD2. The V and J ends lost 4 bases and 6 bases, in that order; junction bases with no gene match: 6. This CDR3 is 15 amino acids long.

The genes are TRBV19 and TRBJ1-1; 8 bases are a match to TRBD1. With V trimmed by 6 bases and J by 3 bases, 9 bases remained unmatched. CDR1 is LNHDA, CDR2 SQIVND, per germline (reference sequence). This CDR3 region has 15 residues. CDR3 sequence (DNA): TGTGCCAGTAGGTTATCGGACAGGGCGTACACTGAAGCTTTCTTT. Its translation is CASRLSDRAYTEAFF.

V and J are TRBV29-1 and TRBJ2-4; 9 bases match TRBD1. The V gene end was trimmed by 4 bases and the J gene end by 6 bases; junction bases not matched to a gene: 10. The CDR3 has 15 amino acids. Looked up from germline, CDR1 is SQVTM and CDR2 is ANQGSEA. The CDR3 spells CSVVSPGQGTNIQYF. In nucleotides, the CDR3 is TGCAGCGTTGTAAGCCCAGGACAGGGGACAAACATTCAGTACTTC.

This chain links TRBV5-1 with TRBJ1-1; D not resolved. The CDR3 runs to 12 residues. Germline V gives CDR1 SGHRS, CDR2 YFSETQ. V gave up 3 bases and J gave up 2 bases, with 5 bases separating them. The CDR3: CASSSTNTEAFF. The DNA for the CDR3 is TGCGCCAGCAGCTCGACTAACACTGAAGCTTTCTTT.

The chain is built from TRBV7-9 and TRBJ1-4; TRBD1 is a possible D gene (5 bases). Trimming cost V 2 bases and J 0 bases, with 13 bases left between them. This CDR3 spans 17 amino acids. Germline values: CDR1 SEHNR, CDR2 FQNEAQ (reference sequence). CDR3 in DNA: TGTGCCAGCAGCTTATCCTCGGGGGGAGCAACTAATGAAAAACTGTTTTTT. This encodes CASSLSSGGATNEKLFF.

The genes are TRBV4-2 and TRBJ2-4, with TRBD1 as a possible D gene (6 bases). The germline V and J ends were trimmed by 1 base and 3 bases, with 13 bases remaining between them. From germline, CDR1 is LGHNA and CDR2 YNFKEQ. The CDR3 totals 16 residues. The CDR3: CASSQAAGVLKNIQYF. The CDR3 nucleotides read TGTGCCAGCAGCCAAGCCGCAGGGGTTCTCAAAAACATTCAGTACTTC.

V and J are TRBV27 and TRBJ1-5; D call uncertain. With 4 bases removed from V and 4 bases from J, the gap between germline ends came to 8 bases. CDR1 MNHEY and CDR2 SMNVEV come from the germline V gene (reference sequence). CDR3 length: 13 residues. For the CDR3, the DNA is TGTGCCAGCAGTTGGAGGGAAAATCAGCCCCAGCATTTT. Its protein is CASSWRENQPQHF.

The chain uses TRBV4-3 and TRBJ2-1; D gene ambiguous. This CDR3 is built from 12 residues. From germline, CDR1 is LGHNA and CDR2 YSLEER. V lost 1 base to trimming and J lost 10 bases, with 8 bases between them. The CDR3 DNA reads as TGCGCCAGCAGCCAAGGAACCCGGGAGCAGTTCTTC. The encoded protein is CASSQGTREQFF.

The chain couples TRBV20-1 to TRBJ1-4, with D tentatively TRBD1 (5 bases). From germline, CDR1 is DFQATT and CDR2 SNEGSKA (reference sequence). CDR3 length: 13 amino acids. The V and J ends lost 5 bases and 13 bases respectively, with 20 bases between them. This CDR3 is CSARPIDSGGLFF. The CDR3 DNA follows: TGCAGTGCTCGCCCCATAGACAGCGGGGGACTGTTTTTT.

This CDR3 reads CASSEPGTLGEKLFF. The CDR3 DNA reads TGTGCCAGCAGTGAGCCCGGGACCCTGGGGGAAAAACTGTTTTTT. J is TRBJ1-4 and V is TRBV2, with D maybe TRBD1 (5 bases). Germline CDR1 SNHLY, CDR2 FYNNEI. This CDR3 region has 15 residues. V was cut by 3 bases and J by 8 bases, with 16 bases left in between.

J is TRBJ2-7 and V is TRBV5-8; D not resolved. The CDR3 covers 16 residues. Germline-derived CDR1 and CDR2 are SGHTS and YDEGEE. V dropped 4 bases and J dropped 1 base, with 18 bases sitting between them. DNA of the CDR3: TGTGCCAGCAGCCCAACCGGTACGATTCGGTCCTACGAGCAGTACTTC. It specifies CASSPTGTIRSYEQYF.

The V gene is TRBV10-3, the J gene TRBJ2-1, with 10 bases matching TRBD2. Trimming took 4 bases from V and 6 from J; bases not matched to a gene: 6. Per germline, CDR1 ENHRY and CDR2 SYGVKD. This CDR3 has 15 amino acids. CDR3 nucleotide sequence: TGTGCCATCAGTGGAAGAGCGGGGGGGTCCAATGAGCAGTTCTTC. Its protein is CAISGRAGGSNEQFF.

This chain uses TRBV18 with TRBJ1-2; maybe TRBD1 (5 bases). Trimming shortened V by 1 base and J by 3 bases, and 21 bases separated the two germline ends. Per the germline V gene, CDR1 is KGHSH and CDR2 is LQKENI. This CDR3 comprises 18 residues. The CDR3 DNA reads TGTGCCAGCTCACCACGCCTAAGCCCAGGGCCCCGGGACTATGGCTACACCTTC. It yields the protein CASSPRLSPGPRDYGYTF.

This sequence joins TRBV19 and TRBJ1-6; D gene unclear. CDR1 and CDR2 (germline): LNHDA, SQIVND (reference sequence). The CDR3 is 14 residues long. V gave up 7 bases and J gave up 0 bases, with 7 bases separating them. The CDR3 protein is CASTGGSYNSPLHF. CDR3 in DNA: TGTGCCAGTACCGGAGGCTCCTATAATTCACCCCTCCACTTT.

CDR3 sequence reads: CSVPTSGGTGELFF. The DNA of the CDR3 is TGCAGCGTTCCTACTAGCGGGGGGACCGGGGAGCTGTTTTTT. V is TRBV29-1 and J is TRBJ2-2; TRBD2 matches at 12 bases. Per germline, CDR1 SQVTM and CDR2 ANQGSEA. Unmatched junction bases numbered 3, after V lost 5 bases and J lost 5 bases. The CDR3 is made up of 14 amino acids.

The table lists this clonotype with a few counts. Germline is not matched at one junction end, which may reflect a read error. The chain uses TRBV5-1 and TRBJ1-5; D remains unclear. Germline CDR1 SGHRS, CDR2 YFSETQ. This CDR3 comprises 15 residues. The CDR3 loop reads CASSLEGYSNQPQHF. For the CDR3, the DNA is TGTGCCAGCAGTTTGGAGGGCTATAGCAATCAGCCCCAGCATTTT.

The chain combines TRBV3-1 with TRBJ1-3; no clear D gene. V dropped 0 bases and J dropped 3 bases, with 9 bases sitting between them. The germline gives CDR1 LGHDT, CDR2 YNNKEL (reference sequence). The length of the CDR3 is 15 residues. The CDR3 DNA reads as TGTGCCAGCAGCCAAGATCGCGGATTTGGAAACACCATATATTTT. As protein: CASSQDRGFGNTIYF.

The CDR3 spells CASSHRDRWNTEAFF. CDR3 sequence (DNA): TGTGCCAGCAGTCATCGGGACAGGTGGAACACTGAAGCTTTCTTT. The chain uses TRBV6-5 and TRBJ1-1; 8 bases map to TRBD1. There are 15 residues in the CDR3. Germline V CDR1 and CDR2: MNHEY, SVGAGI. V lost 5 bases to trimming and J lost 1 base; unmatched junction nucleotides: 6.

The V call is TRBV15, the J call TRBJ2-5, with TRBD2 as a possible D gene (6 bases). The length of the CDR3 is 13 residues. V was clipped by 6 bases and J by 5 bases, with 13 bases between them. Germline-derived CDR1 and CDR2 are LNHNV and YYDKDF (reference sequence). This chain's CDR3 is CATSKRGGETQYF. The CDR3 DNA is TGTGCCACCAGTAAGAGAGGAGGGGAGACCCAGTACTTC.

The chain employs TRBV6-1 and TRBJ2-7, with D possibly matching TRBD1 (5 bases). The CDR3 has 16 amino acids. Germline V lookup: CDR1 MNHNS, CDR2 SASEGT. V lost 0 bases and J lost 3, with 15 bases in between. The CDR3: CASSEAGRARGYEQYV. Here the CDR3 DNA reads TGTGCCAGCAGTGAAGCAGGACGGGCTAGGGGCTACGAGCAGTACGTC.

V usage is TRBV6-5 and J usage is TRBJ1-1, with TRBD1 matching 8 bases. The CDR3 runs to 15 residues. In germline, CDR1 is MNHEY, CDR2 SVGAGI. The V segment lost 0 bases and the J segment 5 bases; nucleotides outside the gene matches: 5. Here the CDR3 DNA reads TGTGCCAGCAGTTACTCGCAGGGGGCCGGGACTGAAGCTTTCTTT. Its translation is CASSYSQGAGTEAFF.

The rearrangement joins TRBV30 to TRBJ1-1; tentative D call: TRBD1 (5 bases). Looked up from germline, CDR1 is GTSNPN and CDR2 is SVGIG (reference sequence). V shed 3 bases and J shed 2 bases, with 19 bases lying between them. The CDR3 extends over 16 amino acids. CDR3: CAWRALGTRANTEAFF. CDR3 DNA: TGTGCCTGGAGAGCCTTGGGGACCCGGGCAAACACTGAAGCTTTCTTT.

The chain combines TRBV19 with TRBJ2-3; D gene ambiguous. V lost 5 bases, J lost 1 base, and 10 bases lay in between. CDR1 is LNHDA, CDR2 SQIVND, per germline (reference sequence). This CDR3 spans 14 amino acids. In DNA, the CDR3 is TGTGCCAGTAGTCTTCGTTCGGGCACAGATACGCAGTATTTT. It translates to CASSLRSGTDTQYF.

This clonotype was observed a single time. The chain carries TRBV5-1 and TRBJ1-1; D not certain. Germline CDR1 reads SGHRS; CDR2 reads YFSETQ. The V end lost 4 bases, the J end lost 6 bases, and 19 bases lay between the germline ends. This CDR3 is 15 amino acids long. CDR3 nucleotides: TGCGCCAGCAGCAAGGCCGACACCGCCGGGTCTGAAGCTTTCTTT. It yields the protein CASSKADTAGSEAFF.

The chain uses TRBV19 and TRBJ2-7; D not certain. The germline gives CDR1 LNHDA, CDR2 SQIVND (reference sequence). V lost 2 bases, J lost 0 bases, and 20 bases lay in between. CDR3 length equals 18 residues. CDR3 nucleotide sequence: TGTGCCAGTAGTATACGGCACCAACCTTCGCAACTCTCCTACGAGCAGTACTTC. It codes for CASSIRHQPSQLSYEQYF.

This clonotype was picked up one time. The V and J genes are TRBV3-1 and TRBJ1-2; 8 nucleotides align to TRBD1. The CDR3 is made up of 15 amino acids. V dropped 2 bases and J dropped 4; count of bases not matched to a gene: 6. Germline CDR1 reads LGHDT; CDR2 reads YNNKEL (reference sequence). The CDR3 protein is CASSQKTGQGYGYTF. DNA for the CDR3: TGTGCCAGCAGCCAAAAGACTGGACAGGGCTATGGCTACACCTTC. The whole variable domain, filled in from reference TRBV3-1 and TRBJ1-2, reads DTAVSQTPKYLVTQMGNDKSIKCEQNLGHDTMYWYKQDSKKFLKIMFSYNNKELIINETVPNRFSPKSPDKAHLNLHINSLELGDSAVYFCASSQKTGQGYGYTFGSGTRLTVV.

This chain links TRBV19 with TRBJ2-5; TRBD1 matches at 10 bases. The CDR3 is made up of 14 amino acids. Germline-derived CDR1 and CDR2 are LNHDA and SQIVND (reference sequence). V gave up 8 bases and J gave up 4 bases; unmatched junction bases: 7. CDR3 DNA sequence: TGTGCCAGTGACAGGGGGCAGGTAGGAGAGACCCAGTACTTC. It codes for CASDRGQVGETQYF.